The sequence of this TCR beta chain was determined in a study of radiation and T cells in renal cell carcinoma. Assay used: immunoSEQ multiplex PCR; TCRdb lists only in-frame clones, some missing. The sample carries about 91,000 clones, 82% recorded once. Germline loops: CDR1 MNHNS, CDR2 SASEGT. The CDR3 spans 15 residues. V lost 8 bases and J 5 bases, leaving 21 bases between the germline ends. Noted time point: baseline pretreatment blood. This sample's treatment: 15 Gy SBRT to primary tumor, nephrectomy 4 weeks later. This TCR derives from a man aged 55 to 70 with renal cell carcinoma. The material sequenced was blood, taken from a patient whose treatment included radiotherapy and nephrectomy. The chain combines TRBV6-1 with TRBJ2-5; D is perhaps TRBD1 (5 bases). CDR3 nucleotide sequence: TGTGCCAGCCTACCTGGGGCTTTCTCCCGGGAGACCCAGTACTTC. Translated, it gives CASLPGAFSRETQYF.